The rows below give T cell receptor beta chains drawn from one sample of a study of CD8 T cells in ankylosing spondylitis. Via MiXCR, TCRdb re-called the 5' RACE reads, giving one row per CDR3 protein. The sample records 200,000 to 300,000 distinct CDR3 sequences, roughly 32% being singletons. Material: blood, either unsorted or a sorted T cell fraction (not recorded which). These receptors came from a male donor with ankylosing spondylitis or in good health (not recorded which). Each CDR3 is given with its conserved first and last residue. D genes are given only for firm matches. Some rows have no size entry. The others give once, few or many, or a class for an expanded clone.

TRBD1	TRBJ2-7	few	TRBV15	CATSREQGASYEQYF	TGTGCCACCAGCAGAGAACAGGGGGCGTCCTACGAGCAGTACTTC
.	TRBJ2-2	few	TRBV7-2	CASSSRANTGELFF	TGTGCCAGCAGCTCTCGGGCGAACACCGGGGAGCTGTTTTTT
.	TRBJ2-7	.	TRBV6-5	CATQGPSYEQYF	TGTGCCACCCAGGGGCCCTCCTACGAGCAGTACTTC
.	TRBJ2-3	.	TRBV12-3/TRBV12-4	CASSLDRVKTDTQYF	TGTGCCAGCAGTTTAGACAGGGTTAAAACAGATACGCAGTATTTT
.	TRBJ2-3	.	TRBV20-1	CSARDSVGGITDTQYF	TGCAGTGCTAGAGATTCAGTTGGGGGAATCACAGATACGCAGTATTTT
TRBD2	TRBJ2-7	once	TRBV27	CASSLMLAGAYEQYF	TGTGCCAGCAGTTTAATGTTAGCGGGAGCCTACGAGCAGTACTTC
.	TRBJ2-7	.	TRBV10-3	CAISESANRFEQYF	TGTGCCATCAGTGAGTCGGCCAACAGGTTCGAGCAGTACTTC
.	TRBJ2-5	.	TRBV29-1	CSVEGIDFVYQETQYF	TGCAGCGTTGAAGGAATAGACTTCGTGTACCAAGAGACCCAGTACTTC
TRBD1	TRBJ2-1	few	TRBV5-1	CASSRQGAGEQFF	TGCGCCAGCAGTCGGCAGGGGGCGGGTGAGCAGTTCTTC
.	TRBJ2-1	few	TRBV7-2	CASSLGPLSYNEQFF	TGTGCCAGCAGCTTGGGACCTCTCTCCTACAATGAGCAGTTCTTC
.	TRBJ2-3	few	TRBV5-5	CASSVTGTPSSTDTQYF	TGTGCCAGCAGCGTAACCGGGACGCCCTCGAGCACAGATACGCAGTATTTT
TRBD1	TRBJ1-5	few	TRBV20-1	CSAYQGAGQPQHF	TGCAGTGCTTACCAGGGGGCCGGTCAGCCCCAGCATTTT
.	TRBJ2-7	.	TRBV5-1	CASSLGEAHYEQYF	TGCGCCAGCAGCTTGGGGGAGGCCCACTACGAGCAGTACTTC
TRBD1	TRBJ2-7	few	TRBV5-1	CASSHRDSRVYEQYF	TGCGCCAGCAGCCACAGGGACAGTAGGGTCTACGAGCAGTACTTC
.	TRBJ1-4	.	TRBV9	CASSASDSLNEKLFF	TGTGCCAGCAGCGCCTCGGACTCCCTTAATGAAAAACTGTTTTTT
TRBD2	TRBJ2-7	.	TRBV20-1	CSAPAGLAGDYEQYF	TGCAGTGCCCCCGCCGGCCTAGCGGGAGACTACGAGCAGTACTTC
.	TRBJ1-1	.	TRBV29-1	CSATGGSNTEAFF	TGCAGCGCCACCGGCGGCTCGAACACTGAAGCTTTCTTT
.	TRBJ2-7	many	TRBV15	CATTLLKGGSYEQYF	TGTGCCACCACCCTCCTCAAGGGGGGCTCCTACGAGCAGTACTTC
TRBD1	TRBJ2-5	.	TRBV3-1	CASSQMPTGKETQYF	TGTGCCAGCAGCCAGATGCCGACAGGGAAAGAGACCCAGTACTTC
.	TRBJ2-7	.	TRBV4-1	CASSQTGMGGEYEQYF	TGCGCCAGCAGCCAAACGGGGATGGGGGGCGAGTACGAGCAGTACTTC
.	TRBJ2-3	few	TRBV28	CASSPLMTATSTDTQYF	TGTGCCAGCAGTCCCCTTATGACAGCGACTAGCACAGATACGCAGTATTTT
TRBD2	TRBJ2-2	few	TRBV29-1	CTGGANTGELFF	TGCACCGGGGGGGCGAACACCGGGGAGCTGTTTTTT
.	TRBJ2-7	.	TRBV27	CASSLGGSYHEQYF	TGTGCCAGCAGTTTAGGGGGTTCGTACCACGAGCAGTACTTC
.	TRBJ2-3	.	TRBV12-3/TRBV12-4	CAVRASTDTQYF	TGTGCAGTCCGGGCTAGCACAGATACGCAGTATTTT
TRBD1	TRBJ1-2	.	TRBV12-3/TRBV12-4	CASTLPGQGGGTYGGYTF	TGTGCCAGCACATTACCGGGACAGGGTGGGGGGACGTATGGTGGCTACACCTTC
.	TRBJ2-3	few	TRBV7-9	CASTSTDTQYF	TGTGCCAGCACCAGCACAGATACGCAGTATTTT
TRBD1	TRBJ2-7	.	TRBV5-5	CASSSTGSSYEQYF	TGTGCCAGCAGCTCGACAGGGAGTTCCTACGAGCAGTACTTC
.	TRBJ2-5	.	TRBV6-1	CASSRGWGKGETQYF	TGTGCCAGCAGTCGAGGGTGGGGGAAAGGAGAGACCCAGTACTTC
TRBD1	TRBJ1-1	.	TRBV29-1	CSVVTYRGRDTEAFF	TGCAGCGTTGTCACCTACAGGGGTCGGGACACTGAAGCTTTCTTT
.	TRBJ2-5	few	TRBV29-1	CSVEPGAQETQYF	TGCAGCGTTGAACCGGGGGCCCAAGAGACCCAGTACTTC
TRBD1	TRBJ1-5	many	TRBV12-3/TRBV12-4	CASSGQGGNQPQHF	TGTGCCAGCAGTGGACAGGGCGGGAATCAGCCCCAGCATTTT
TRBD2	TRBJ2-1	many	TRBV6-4	CASSDSSGGPNEQFF	TGTGCCAGCAGTGACTCTAGCGGGGGGCCTAATGAGCAGTTCTTC
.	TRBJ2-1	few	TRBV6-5	CASGGPNNEQFF	TGTGCCAGCGGGGGGCCCAACAATGAGCAGTTCTTC
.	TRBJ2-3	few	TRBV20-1	CSAALAAAITDTQYF	TGCAGTGCAGCCCTTGCAGCAGCCATCACAGATACGCAGTATTTT
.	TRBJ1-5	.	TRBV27	CASSSLVEVGNQPQHF	TGTGCCAGCAGTTCCCTGGTGGAGGTCGGCAATCAGCCCCAGCATTTT
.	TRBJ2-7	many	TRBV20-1	CSARLPSSPWGEQYF	TGCAGTGCTAGACTCCCCAGCTCCCCTTGGGGCGAGCAGTACTTC
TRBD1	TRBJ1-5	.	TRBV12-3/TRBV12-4	CASSVWDSLQPQHF	TGTGCCAGCAGTGTCTGGGACAGCCTCCAGCCCCAGCATTTT
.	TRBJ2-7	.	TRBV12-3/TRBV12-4	CASSPSGRNYEQYF	TGTGCCAGCAGTCCCTCGGGACGCAACTACGAGCAGTACTTC
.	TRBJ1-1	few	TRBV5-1	CASSALQGTEAFF	TGCGCCAGCAGCGCCCTACAGGGCACTGAAGCTTTCTTT
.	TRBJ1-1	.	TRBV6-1	CASNGLGNTEAFF	TGTGCCAGCAACGGGTTGGGGAACACTGAAGCTTTCTTT
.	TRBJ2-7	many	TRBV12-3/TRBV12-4	CASSDRSSYEQYF	TGTGCCAGCAGCGACCGGAGCTCCTACGAGCAGTACTTC
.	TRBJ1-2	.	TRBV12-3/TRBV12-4	CASSLGEPTPGYTF	TGTGCCAGCAGCTTGGGGGAGCCCACACCTGGCTACACCTTC
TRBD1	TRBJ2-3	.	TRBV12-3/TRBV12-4	CASSLNRGSRADTQYF	TGTGCCAGCAGTCTAAACAGGGGATCCCGGGCAGATACGCAGTATTTT
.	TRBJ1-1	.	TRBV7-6	CASSLESLAEAFF	TGTGCCAGCAGCTTAGAGTCCCTGGCGGAAGCTTTCTTT
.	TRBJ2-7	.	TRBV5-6	CASSSSGRREQYF	TGTGCCAGCAGCTCTTCGGGACGGAGGGAGCAGTACTTC
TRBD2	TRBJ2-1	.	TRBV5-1	CASSLVSGGAYNEQFF	TGCGCCAGCAGCTTGGTTAGCGGGGGGGCCTACAATGAGCAGTTCTTC
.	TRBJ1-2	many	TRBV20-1	CSASSLGPANYGYTF	TGCAGTGCTAGTTCGTTGGGGCCAGCTAACTATGGCTACACCTTC
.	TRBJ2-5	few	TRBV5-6	CASSFGQERETQYF	TGTGCCAGCAGCTTTGGGCAGGAACGGGAGACCCAGTACTTC
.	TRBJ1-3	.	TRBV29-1	CSVDGDSGNTIYF	TGCAGCGTTGATGGTGACTCTGGAAACACCATATATTTT
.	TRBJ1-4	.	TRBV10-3	CAISDGGLTNEKLFF	TGTGCCATCAGTGATGGGGGACTAACTAATGAAAAACTGTTTTTT
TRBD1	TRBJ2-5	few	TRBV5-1	CASSQWDRGATQYF	TGCGCCAGCAGCCAGTGGGACAGGGGTGCGACCCAGTACTTC
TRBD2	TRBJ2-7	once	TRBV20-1	CSARDVASGYEQYF	TGCAGTGCTAGAGATGTAGCTAGCGGCTACGAGCAGTACTTC
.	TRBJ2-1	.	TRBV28	CASSPTAPGSEQFF	TGTGCCAGCAGCCCCACCGCTCCCGGATCTGAGCAGTTCTTC
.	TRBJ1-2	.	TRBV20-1	CSWAGAGNYGYTF	TGCAGTTGGGCAGGGGCGGGGAACTATGGCTACACCTTC